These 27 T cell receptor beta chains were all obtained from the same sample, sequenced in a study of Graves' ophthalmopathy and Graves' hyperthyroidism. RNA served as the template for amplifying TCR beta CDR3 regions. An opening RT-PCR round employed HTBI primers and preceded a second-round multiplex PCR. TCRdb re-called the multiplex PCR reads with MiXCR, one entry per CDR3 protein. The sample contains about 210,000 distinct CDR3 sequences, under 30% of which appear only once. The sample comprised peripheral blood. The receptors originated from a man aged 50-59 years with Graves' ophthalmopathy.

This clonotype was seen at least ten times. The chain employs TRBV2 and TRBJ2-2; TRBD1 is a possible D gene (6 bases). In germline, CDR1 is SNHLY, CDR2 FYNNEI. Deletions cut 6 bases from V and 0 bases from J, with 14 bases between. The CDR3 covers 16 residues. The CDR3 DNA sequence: TGTGCCAGCAGGGCAGGGGCAGCGGCGAACACCGGGGAGCTGTTTTTT. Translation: CASRAGAAANTGELFF.

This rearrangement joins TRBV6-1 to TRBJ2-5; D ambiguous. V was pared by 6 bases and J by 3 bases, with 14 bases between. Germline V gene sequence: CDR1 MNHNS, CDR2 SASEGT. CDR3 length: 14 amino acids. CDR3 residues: CASSWTPQKETQYF. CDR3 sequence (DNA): TGTGCCAGCAGCTGGACCCCACAGAAAGAGACCCAGTACTTC.

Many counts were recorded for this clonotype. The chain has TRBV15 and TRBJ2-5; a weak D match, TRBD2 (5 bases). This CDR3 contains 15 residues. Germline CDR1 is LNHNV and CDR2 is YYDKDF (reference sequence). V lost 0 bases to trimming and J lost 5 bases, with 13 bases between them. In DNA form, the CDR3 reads TGTGCCACCAGCAGAGATCCTCTAGCTGGGGAGACCCAGTACTTC. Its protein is CATSRDPLAGETQYF.

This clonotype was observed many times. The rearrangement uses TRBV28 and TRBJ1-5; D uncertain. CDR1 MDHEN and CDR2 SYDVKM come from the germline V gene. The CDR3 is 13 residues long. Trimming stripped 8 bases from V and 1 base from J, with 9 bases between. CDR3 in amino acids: CASAIRSNQPQHF. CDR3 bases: TGTGCCAGCGCCATCCGGAGCAATCAGCCCCAGCATTTT.

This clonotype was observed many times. CDR3: CASSLGGPQETQYF. For the CDR3, the DNA is TGTGCCAGCAGTTTAGGAGGGCCACAAGAGACCCAGTACTTC. This rearrangement joins TRBV27 to TRBJ2-5, with a tentative D call TRBD2 (6 bases). The CDR3 consists of 14 residues. V was shortened by 2 bases and J by 2 bases, with 9 bases between the two germline ends. Germline V gives CDR1 MNHEY, CDR2 SMNVEV (reference sequence).

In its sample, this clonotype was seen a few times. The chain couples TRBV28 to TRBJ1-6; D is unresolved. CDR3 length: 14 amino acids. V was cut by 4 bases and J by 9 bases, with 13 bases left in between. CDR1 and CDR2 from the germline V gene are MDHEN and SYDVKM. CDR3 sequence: CASSSPDSFSPLHF. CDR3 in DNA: TGTGCCAGCAGTTCCCCCGATAGCTTTTCACCCCTCCACTTT.

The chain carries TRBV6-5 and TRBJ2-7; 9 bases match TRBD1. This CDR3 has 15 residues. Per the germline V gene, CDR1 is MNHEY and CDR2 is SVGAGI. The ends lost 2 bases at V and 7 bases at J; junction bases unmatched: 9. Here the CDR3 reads CASSYQQGTGREQYF. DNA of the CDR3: TGTGCCAGCAGTTACCAGCAGGGGACAGGGCGTGAGCAGTACTTC.

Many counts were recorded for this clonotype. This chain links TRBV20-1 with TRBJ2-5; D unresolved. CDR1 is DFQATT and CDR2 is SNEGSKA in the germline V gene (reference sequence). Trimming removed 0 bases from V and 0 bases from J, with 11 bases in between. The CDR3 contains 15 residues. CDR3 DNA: TGCAGTGCTAGAGATGCCAGAACGAACCAAGAGACCCAGTACTTC. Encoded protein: CSARDARTNQETQYF.

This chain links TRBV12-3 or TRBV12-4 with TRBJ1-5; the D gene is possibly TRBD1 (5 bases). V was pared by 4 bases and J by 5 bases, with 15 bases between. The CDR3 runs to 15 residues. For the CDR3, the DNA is TGTGCCAGCAGTTACGGCGGGACGGGGGATCAGCCCCAGCATTTT. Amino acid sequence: CASSYGGTGDQPQHF.

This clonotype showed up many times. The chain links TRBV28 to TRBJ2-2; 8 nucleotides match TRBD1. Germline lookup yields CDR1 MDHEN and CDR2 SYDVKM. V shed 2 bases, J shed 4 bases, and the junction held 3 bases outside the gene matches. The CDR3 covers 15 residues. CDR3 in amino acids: CASSLGQGATGELFF. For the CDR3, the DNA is TGTGCCAGCAGTTTAGGCCAGGGGGCCACCGGGGAGCTGTTTTTT.

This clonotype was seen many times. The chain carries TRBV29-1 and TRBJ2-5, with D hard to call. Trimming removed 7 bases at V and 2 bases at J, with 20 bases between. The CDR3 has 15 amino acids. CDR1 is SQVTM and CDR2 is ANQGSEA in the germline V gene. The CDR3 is CSAEPAVLLQETQYF. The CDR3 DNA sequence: TGCAGCGCCGAACCGGCAGTACTCCTTCAAGAGACCCAGTACTTC.

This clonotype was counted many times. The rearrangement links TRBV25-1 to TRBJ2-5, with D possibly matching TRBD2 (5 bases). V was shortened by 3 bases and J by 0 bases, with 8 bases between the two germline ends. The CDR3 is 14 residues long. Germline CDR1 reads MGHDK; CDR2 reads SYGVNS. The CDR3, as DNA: TGTGCCAGCAGTGAGCCGGGGAACCAAGAGACCCAGTACTTC. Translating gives CASSEPGNQETQYF.

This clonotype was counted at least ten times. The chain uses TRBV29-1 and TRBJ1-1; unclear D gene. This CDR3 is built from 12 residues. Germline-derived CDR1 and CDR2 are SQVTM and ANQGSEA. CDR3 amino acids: CSGKTMNTEAFF. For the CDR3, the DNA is TGCAGTGGGAAAACCATGAACACTGAAGCTTTCTTT.

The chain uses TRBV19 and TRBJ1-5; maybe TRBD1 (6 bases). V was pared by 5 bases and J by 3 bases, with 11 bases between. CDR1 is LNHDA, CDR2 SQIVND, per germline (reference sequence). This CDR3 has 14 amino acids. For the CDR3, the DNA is TGTGCCAGTAGTGGACAGACCATCAATCAGCCCCAGCATTTT. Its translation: CASSGQTINQPQHF. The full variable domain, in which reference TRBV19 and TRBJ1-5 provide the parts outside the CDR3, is DGGITQSPKYLFRKEGQNVTLSCEQNLNHDAMYWYRQDPGQGLRLIYYSQIVNDFQKGDIAEGYSVSREKKESFPLTVTSAQKNPTAFYLCASSGQTINQPQHFGDGTRLSIL.

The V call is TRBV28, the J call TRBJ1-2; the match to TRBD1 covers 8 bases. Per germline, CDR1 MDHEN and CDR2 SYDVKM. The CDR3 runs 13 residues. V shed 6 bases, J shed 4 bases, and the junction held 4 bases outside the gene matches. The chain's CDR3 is CASRPGGPYGYTF. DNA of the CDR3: TGTGCCAGCAGACCAGGGGGCCCCTATGGCTACACCTTC.

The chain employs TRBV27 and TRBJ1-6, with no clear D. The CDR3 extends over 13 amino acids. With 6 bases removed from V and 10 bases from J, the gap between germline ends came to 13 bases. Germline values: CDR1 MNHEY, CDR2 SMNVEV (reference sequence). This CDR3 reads CASRNREVSPLHF. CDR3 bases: TGTGCCAGCAGGAACCGAGAGGTGTCACCCCTCCACTTT.

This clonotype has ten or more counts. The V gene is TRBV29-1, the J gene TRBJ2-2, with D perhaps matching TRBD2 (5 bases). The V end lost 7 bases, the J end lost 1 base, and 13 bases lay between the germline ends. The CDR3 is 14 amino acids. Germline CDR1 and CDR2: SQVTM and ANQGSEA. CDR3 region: CSAIRGKNTGELFF. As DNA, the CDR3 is TGCAGCGCGATTCGAGGGAAGAACACCGGGGAGCTGTTTTTT.

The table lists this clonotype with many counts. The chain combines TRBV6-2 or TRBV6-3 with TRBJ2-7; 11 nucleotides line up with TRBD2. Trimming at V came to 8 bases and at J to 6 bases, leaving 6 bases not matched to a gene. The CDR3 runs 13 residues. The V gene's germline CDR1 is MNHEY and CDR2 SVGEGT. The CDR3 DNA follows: TGTGCCAGCGTAGCGGGAGGGCCGTTCGAGCAGTACTTC. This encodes CASVAGGPFEQYF.

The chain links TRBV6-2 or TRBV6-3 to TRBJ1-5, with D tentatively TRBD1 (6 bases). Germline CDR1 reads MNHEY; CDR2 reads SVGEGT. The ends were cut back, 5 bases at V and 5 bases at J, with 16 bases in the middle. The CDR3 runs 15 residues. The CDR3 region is CASSPTGNFYQPQHF. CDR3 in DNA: TGTGCCAGCAGTCCCACAGGGAACTTCTATCAGCCCCAGCATTTT.

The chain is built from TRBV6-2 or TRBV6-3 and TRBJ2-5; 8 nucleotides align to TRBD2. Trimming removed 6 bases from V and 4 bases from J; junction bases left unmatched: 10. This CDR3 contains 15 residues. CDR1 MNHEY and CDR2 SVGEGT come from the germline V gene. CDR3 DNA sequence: TGTGCCAGCAGCCGTGGGTCAGCGGGAGCAGAGACCCAGTACTTC. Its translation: CASSRGSAGAETQYF.

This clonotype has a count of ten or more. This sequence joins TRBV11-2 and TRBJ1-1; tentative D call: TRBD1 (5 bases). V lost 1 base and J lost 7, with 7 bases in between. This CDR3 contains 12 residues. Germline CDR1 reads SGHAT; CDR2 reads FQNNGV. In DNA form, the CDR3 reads TGTGCCAGCAGCTTAGGGGGCTATGAAGCTTTCTTT. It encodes CASSLGGYEAFF.

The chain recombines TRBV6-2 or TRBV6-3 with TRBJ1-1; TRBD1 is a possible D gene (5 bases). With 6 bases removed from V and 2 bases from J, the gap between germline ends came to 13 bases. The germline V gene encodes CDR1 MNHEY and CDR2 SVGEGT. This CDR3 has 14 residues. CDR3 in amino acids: CASSESWGNTEAFF. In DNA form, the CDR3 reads TGTGCCAGCAGCGAATCGTGGGGCAACACTGAAGCTTTCTTT.

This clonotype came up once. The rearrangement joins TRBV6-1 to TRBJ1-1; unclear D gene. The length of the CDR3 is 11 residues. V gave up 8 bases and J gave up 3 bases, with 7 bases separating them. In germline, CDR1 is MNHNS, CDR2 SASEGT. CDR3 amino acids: CASWIYTEAFF. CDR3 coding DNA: TGTGCCAGCTGGATCTACACTGAAGCTTTCTTT.

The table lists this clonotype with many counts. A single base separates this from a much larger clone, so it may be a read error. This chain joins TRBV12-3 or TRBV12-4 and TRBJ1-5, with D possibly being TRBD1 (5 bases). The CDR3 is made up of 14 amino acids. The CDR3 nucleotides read TGTGCCAGCAGTTCAGGGAAAAGCAATCTGCCCCAGCATTTT. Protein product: CASSSGKSNLPQHF.

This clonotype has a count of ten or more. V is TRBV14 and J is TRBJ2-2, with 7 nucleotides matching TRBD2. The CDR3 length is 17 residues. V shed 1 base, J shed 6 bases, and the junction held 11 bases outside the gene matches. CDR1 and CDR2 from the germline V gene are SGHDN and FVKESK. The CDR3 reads CASSQVTGGRSPGELFF. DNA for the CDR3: TGTGCCAGCAGCCAAGTGACTGGCGGGAGATCACCCGGGGAGCTGTTTTTT.

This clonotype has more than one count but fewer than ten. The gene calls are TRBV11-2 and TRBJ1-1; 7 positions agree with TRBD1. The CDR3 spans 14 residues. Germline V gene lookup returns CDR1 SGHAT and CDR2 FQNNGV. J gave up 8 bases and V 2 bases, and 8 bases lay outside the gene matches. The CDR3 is CASSLLAGGMEAFF. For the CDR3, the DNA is TGTGCCAGCAGCTTACTGGCAGGGGGGATGGAAGCTTTCTTT.

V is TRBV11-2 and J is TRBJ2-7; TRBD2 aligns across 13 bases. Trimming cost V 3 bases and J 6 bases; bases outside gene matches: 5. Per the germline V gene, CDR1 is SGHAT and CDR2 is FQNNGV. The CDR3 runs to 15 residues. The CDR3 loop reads CASSFRLAGGPEQYF. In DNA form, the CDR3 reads TGTGCCAGCAGCTTTCGACTAGCGGGAGGACCCGAGCAGTACTTC.